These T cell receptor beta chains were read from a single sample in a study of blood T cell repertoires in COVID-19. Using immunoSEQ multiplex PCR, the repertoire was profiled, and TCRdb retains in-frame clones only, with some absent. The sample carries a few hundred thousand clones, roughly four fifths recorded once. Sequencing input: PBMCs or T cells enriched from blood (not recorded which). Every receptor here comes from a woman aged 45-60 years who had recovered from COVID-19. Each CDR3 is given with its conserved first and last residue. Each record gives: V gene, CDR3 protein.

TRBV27,CASSSTHRLATYSYF
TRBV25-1,CASRRAGGSYNSPLHF
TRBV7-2,CASSTWTGGGEKLFF
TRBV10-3,CAISESAGGGTGPSGAFYGYTF
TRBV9,CASSVLSGGPENIQYF
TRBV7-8,CASSLSGGRETQYF
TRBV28,CASSPVGRGNYEQYF
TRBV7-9,CASSLTGAGNTIYF
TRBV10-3,CAISENTGGNLYEQYF
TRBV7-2,CASSRRSGGPDTQYF
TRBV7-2,CASSRVGPADEQYF
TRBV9,CASSVRVDSPLHF
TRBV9,CASSVAPGSSSGNTIYF
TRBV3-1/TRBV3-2,CASSRSGNQPQHF
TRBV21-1,CASSPGTNYEQYF
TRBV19,CASSPPTVEKLFF
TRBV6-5,CASTPRTGRHTEAFF